This TCR beta chain was found in a study of cytomegalovirus exposure and HLA in healthy donors. With 4 bases clipped from V and 5 bases from J, the junction kept 17 bases outside the gene matches. The CDR3 loop spans 18 amino acids. The germline V gene encodes CDR1 LNHDA and CDR2 SQIVND (reference sequence). A multiplex PCR was run with 60 Vbeta primers and 13 Jbeta primers. Assay used: immunoSEQ multiplex PCR; TCRdb lists only in-frame clones, some missing. The data hold about 140,000 clones, with approximately 80% observed a single time. This receptor was taken from a man aged 40-49 years in good health and CMV-seronegative. This sequence joins TRBV19 and TRBJ2-7, with 10 bases lining up with TRBD2. Input material: PBMCs. CDR3 sequence: CASSKRAPGTSASNEQYF. The CDR3, as DNA: TGTGCCAGTAGTAAAAGGGCCCCCGGGACTAGCGCTTCCAACGAGCAGTACTTC.